These 28 T cell receptor beta chains share one sample of origin, sequenced in a study of T cell responses to AZD1222 COVID-19 vaccine. Measured with immunoSEQ multiplex PCR; TCRdb has only the in-frame clones, and not every one. The table records more than 110,000 clones, approximately 90% of them present only once. Specimen: peripheral blood, collected on day 0 of AZD1222 vaccination. Receptors were obtained from an adult in good health.

The V call is TRBV18, the J call TRBJ1-6; perhaps TRBD1 as D (5 bases). V dropped 4 bases and J dropped 10 bases, with 11 bases sitting between them. This CDR3 is 13 amino acids long. Germline V gene data show CDR1 as KGHSH and CDR2 as LQKENI. CDR3 in DNA: TGTGCCAGCTCACGGGACTTCTGGTCACCCCTCCACTTT. As protein: CASSRDFWSPLHF.

This chain uses TRBV6-5 with TRBJ1-2, with 7 nucleotides matching TRBD1. CDR3 size: 14 residues. CDR1 and CDR2 from the germline V gene are MNHEY and SVGAGI. With 5 bases clipped from V and 5 bases from J, the junction kept 8 bases outside the gene matches. CDR3 bases: TGTGCCAGCAGTCAGGGGGGGTTTGGATATGGCTACACCTTC. Its translation: CASSQGGFGYGYTF.

The chain combines TRBV2 with TRBJ2-4, with a possible D match to TRBD2 (6 bases). With 8 bases removed from V and 0 bases from J, the gap between germline ends came to 20 bases. The CDR3 extends over 17 amino acids. From germline, CDR1 is SNHLY and CDR2 FYNNEI. The chain's CDR3 is CASSLGGSAIAKNIQYF. CDR3 in DNA: TGTGCCAGCTCCCTCGGGGGTTCGGCCATAGCCAAAAACATTCAGTACTTC.

The rearrangement joins TRBV5-1 to TRBJ1-4; D unclear. There are 12 residues in the CDR3. Trimming shortened V by 7 bases and J by 2 bases, and 6 bases separated the two germline ends. Per germline, CDR1 SGHRS and CDR2 YFSETQ. The CDR3, as DNA: TGCGCCAGCGGGTATACTAATGAAAAACTGTTTTTT. It is translated as CASGYTNEKLFF.

This clone was recorded a few times. CDR3 DNA sequence: TGTGCCAGCAGCCCGGGAGACATGAACACTGAAGCTTTCTTT. Its translation is CASSPGDMNTEAFF. This sequence joins TRBV5-8 and TRBJ1-1; D not certain. Germline V lookup: CDR1 SGHTS, CDR2 YDEGEE. Between the trimmed V and J ends, which lost 4 bases and 0 bases, there was a span of 10 bases. The CDR3 is 14 amino acids.

The chain carries TRBV28 and TRBJ2-5; D is uncertain. The CDR3 contains 12 residues. V shed 4 bases and J shed 5 bases, with 8 bases lying between them. Per the germline V gene, CDR1 is MDHEN and CDR2 is SYDVKM. The CDR3 region is CASSSLRETQYF. The CDR3 DNA follows: TGTGCCAGCAGTTCCCTCAGGGAGACCCAGTACTTC.

This clone is a singleton in its sample. This chain uses TRBV30 with TRBJ1-1, with no clear D. The CDR3 is made up of 13 amino acids. V was trimmed by 0 bases and J by 1 base, leaving 6 bases between them. CDR1 is GTSNPN and CDR2 is SVGIG in the germline V gene (reference sequence). This CDR3 is CAWSVLQNTEAFF. DNA of the CDR3: TGTGCCTGGAGTGTACTCCAGAACACTGAAGCTTTCTTT.

The genes are TRBV20-1 and TRBJ2-1, with 11 bases lining up with TRBD2. V lost 3 bases and J lost 8; bases outside the gene matches: 9. Germline CDR1 and CDR2: DFQATT and SNEGSKA (reference sequence). The CDR3 sequence is 15 residues long. CDR3 residues: CSASPGTSGSHEQFF. The CDR3 coding sequence is TGCAGTGCTAGTCCCGGTACTAGCGGGAGTCATGAGCAGTTCTTC.

The rearrangement links TRBV21-1 to TRBJ2-3; TRBD2 reflects the table's D call only, with no check against the DNA. TRBV21-1 is a documented pseudogene. The CDR3 consists of 19 residues. CDR3 DNA: TGTGCCAGCAGCGCCGAACCAGCGGCACCTGAACTTCTCCCAGATACGCAGTATTTT. Translated, it gives CASSAEPAAPELLPDTQYF.

The genes are TRBV7-9 and TRBJ1-3, with 8 bases aligning to TRBD1. Trimming removed 3 bases from V and 6 bases from J; junction bases left unmatched: 13. CDR3 length: 17 amino acids. The V gene's germline CDR1 is SEHNR and CDR2 FQNEAQ (reference sequence). CDR3 sequence: CASSFLFGQGEQNTIYF. Written as DNA, the CDR3 is TGTGCCAGCAGCTTTCTCTTCGGACAGGGCGAACAAAACACCATATATTTT.

In its sample, this clone was seen once. The chain uses TRBV19 and TRBJ1-3; the D gene is possibly TRBD1 (5 bases). V lost 0 bases, J lost 1 base, and 7 bases lay in between. CDR3 length equals 15 residues. From germline, CDR1 is LNHDA and CDR2 SQIVND (reference sequence). As DNA, the CDR3 is TGTGCCAGTAGTATAGAGCAGGGTTCTGGAAACACCATATATTTT. Translation: CASSIEQGSGNTIYF.

This chain joins TRBV6-5 and TRBJ2-3; 7 bases line up with TRBD1. CDR1 and CDR2 (germline): MNHEY, SVGAGI. The CDR3 contains 15 residues. Trimming removed 2 bases from V and 3 bases from J; junction bases left unmatched: 5. CDR3 residues: CASSYHTGVTDTQYF. In nucleotides, the CDR3 is TGTGCCAGCAGTTACCATACAGGGGTAACAGATACGCAGTATTTT.

This clone was found once. The chain links TRBV7-3 to TRBJ1-2; 7 bases are shared with TRBD1. In germline, CDR1 is SGHTA, CDR2 FQGTGA. V was pared by 5 bases and J by 8 bases, with 11 bases of the junction left unmatched. This CDR3 has 14 residues. The DNA for the CDR3 is TGTGCCAGCAGCCCGCGGGGACAGCCGGAAGGCTACACCTTC. This gives the protein CASSPRGQPEGYTF.

The gene calls are TRBV2 and TRBJ1-5; D is unclear. Trimming took off 7 bases at V and 2 bases at J, with 18 bases between the two ends. This CDR3 region has 16 residues. Germline V lookup: CDR1 SNHLY, CDR2 FYNNEI. CDR3 nucleotide sequence: TGTGCCAGCAATGTTTTGGGGAGATGGGGCAATCAGCCCCAGCATTTT. Translation gives CASNVLGRWGNQPQHF.

The table lists this clone with a count of one. V is TRBV7-2 and J is TRBJ1-2; maybe TRBD1 (5 bases). Germline CDR1 and CDR2: SGHTA and FQGNSA. There are 12 residues in the CDR3. V was trimmed by 4 bases and J by 8 bases, leaving 11 bases between them. The CDR3 here is CASSSQGVGYTF. CDR3 DNA sequence: TGTGCCAGCAGCTCCCAGGGTGTAGGCTACACCTTC.

The chain has TRBV5-1 and TRBJ1-1; D ambiguous. Trimming took 0 bases from V and 4 from J, leaving 7 bases between them. CDR1 and CDR2 from the germline V gene are SGHRS and YFSETQ. The CDR3 spans 13 residues. The CDR3 coding sequence is TGCGCCAGCAGCTTGGGAGCTGCCACTGAAGCTTTCTTT. Amino acid sequence: CASSLGAATEAFF.

This clone was found once. The CDR3 DNA sequence: TGTGCCAGCAGCGGAGGTTATGGGACAGGGTATGGCTACACCTTC. This sequence encodes CASSGGYGTGYGYTF. The chain uses TRBV9 and TRBJ1-2; 9 bases line up with TRBD1. The ends lost 3 bases at V and 5 bases at J; junction bases unmatched: 8. CDR1 is SGDLS and CDR2 is YYNGEE in the germline V gene. The CDR3 covers 15 residues.

V usage is TRBV3-1 (or the pseudogene TRBV3-2) and J usage is TRBJ1-2, with D perhaps TRBD1 (6 bases). This CDR3 region has 17 residues. The V gene's germline CDR1 is LGHDT and CDR2 YNNKEL (reference sequence). V was trimmed by 3 bases and J by 5 bases, leaving 22 bases between them. The chain's CDR3 is CASSHLLDRREGYGYTF. CDR3 nucleotide sequence: TGTGCCAGCAGCCACCTCCTGGACAGACGAGAGGGGTATGGCTACACCTTC.

The V and J genes are TRBV2 and TRBJ1-1; tentatively, D is TRBD1 (5 bases). V lost 6 bases and J 5 bases, leaving 19 bases between the germline ends. The length of the CDR3 is 15 residues. Germline V gene lookup returns CDR1 SNHLY and CDR2 FYNNEI. The CDR3 nucleotides are TGTGCCAGCAGCGACCGGGGCTGGCCATTGACTGAAGCTTTCTTT. This codes for CASSDRGWPLTEAFF.

This clone appeared a single time. The gene calls are TRBV24-1 and TRBJ1-2; tentative D call: TRBD1 (6 bases). Trimming took 6 bases from V and 6 from J, leaving 13 bases between them. This CDR3 contains 13 residues. Germline CDR1 is KGHDR and CDR2 is SFDVKD. The CDR3 DNA sequence: TGTGCCACCAGTTCGACGGGGGCTCATGGCTACACCTTC. It codes for CATSSTGAHGYTF.

The chain has TRBV5-4 and TRBJ2-7; D is possibly TRBD1 (5 bases). Trimming stripped 2 bases from V and 3 bases from J, with 12 bases between. Germline V gives CDR1 SGHNT, CDR2 YYREEE (reference sequence). The CDR3 consists of 14 residues. CDR3 sequence: CASSLVGHHYEQYF. CDR3 nucleotide sequence: TGTGCCAGCAGCTTAGTAGGACATCACTACGAGCAGTACTTC.

The chain combines TRBV7-2 with TRBJ1-4, with 9 bases that match TRBD1. This CDR3 has 15 residues. J was trimmed by 13 bases and V by 2 bases; bases with no gene match: 11. Germline CDR1 SGHTA, CDR2 FQGNSA. The CDR3 here is CASSLIAGTGHTLFF. CDR3 DNA: TGTGCCAGCAGCTTAATAGCCGGGACAGGGCATACACTGTTTTTT.

The chain links TRBV4-1 to TRBJ2-2; either TRBD1 or TRBD2 may supply D (6 bases each). CDR1 is MGHRA and CDR2 is YSYEKL in the germline V gene. V lost 4 bases and J lost 1, with 10 bases in between. CDR3 length: 15 amino acids. Here the CDR3 DNA reads TGCGCCAGCAGCCTAGGGGGGAGGAACACCGGGGAGCTGTTTTTT. It translates to CASSLGGRNTGELFF.

The V and J genes are TRBV6-5 and TRBJ1-1; no clear D. V lost 4 bases, J lost 6 bases, and 12 bases lay in between. In germline, CDR1 is MNHEY, CDR2 SVGAGI. The CDR3 is made up of 13 amino acids. The CDR3 nucleotides are TGTGCCAGCAGTTGGGGTGCGGACTCTGAAGCTTTCTTT. Translated: CASSWGADSEAFF.

The gene calls are TRBV12-5 and TRBJ2-7; D assignment may be TRBD1 or TRBD2 (5 bases each). The V end lost 5 bases, the J end lost 6 bases, and 11 bases lay between the germline ends. Germline assignment: CDR1 LGHNT and CDR2 FRNRAP. CDR3 length equals 12 residues. The CDR3 sequence is CASGPGRIEQYF. In DNA, the CDR3 is TGTGCTAGTGGTCCGGGGCGTATCGAGCAGTACTTC.

The V and J genes are TRBV7-2 and TRBJ1-2; D remains unclear. Germline V gene lookup returns CDR1 SGHTA and CDR2 FQGNSA. Between the trimmed V and J ends, which lost 1 base and 3 bases, there was a span of 9 bases. This CDR3 is built from 14 residues. DNA of the CDR3: TGTGCCAGCAGCTTAGTAGGACTGGACTATGGCTACACCTTC. This encodes CASSLVGLDYGYTF.

This clone was seen once. CDR3 bases: TGTGCCATCAGTCAACAGGGGGCCGGGAGCAATCAGCCCCAGCATTTT. The encoded protein is CAISQQGAGSNQPQHF. The chain links TRBV10-3 to TRBJ1-5, with 9 bases lining up with TRBD1. This CDR3 region has 16 residues. CDR1 ENHRY and CDR2 SYGVKD come from the germline V gene. The ends lost 5 bases at V and 1 base at J; junction bases unmatched: 6.

This clone was counted a single time. This chain connects TRBV18 to TRBJ1-6; 9 bases agree with TRBD1. The CDR3 extends over 14 amino acids. The trim removed 4 bases at V and 9 bases at J, leaving 4 bases unmatched. Germline CDR1 KGHSH, CDR2 LQKENI. This CDR3 reads CASSRDREVSPLHF. CDR3 nucleotide sequence: TGTGCCAGCTCACGGGACAGGGAGGTTTCACCCCTCCACTTT.